The 9 T cell receptor beta chains listed next were all sequenced from one sample in a study of T-cell memory formation after mild COVID-19. TCRdb recomputed calls from the 5' RACE reads with MiXCR, one row per CDR3 protein. This table has fewer than 350,000 distinct CDR3 sequences, about 15% appearing once. The material sequenced was PBMCs or a T cell subset sorted from them (not recorded which). These receptors were taken from a man younger than 35 who had mild COVID-19 (a few samples of this study predate the infection). Cell type and time point are not known.

This chain uses TRBV27 with TRBJ2-1, with D uncertain. Germline V gene lookup returns CDR1 MNHEY and CDR2 SMNVEV (reference sequence). CDR3 size: 11 residues. Trimming removed 3 bases from V and 8 bases from J, with 5 bases in between. The CDR3 bases are TGTGCCAGCAGTTTCCATCATGAGCAGTTCTTC. It specifies CASSFHHEQFF.

V gene TRBV4-1 combines with J gene TRBJ1-4; D possibly corresponds to TRBD1 (5 bases). Trimming took 6 bases from V and 5 from J, leaving 16 bases between them. This CDR3 spans 15 amino acids. In germline, CDR1 is MGHRA, CDR2 YSYEKL. CDR3: CASRPTGTANEKLFF. In DNA form, the CDR3 reads TGCGCCAGCAGACCTACCGGGACCGCAAATGAAAAACTGTTTTTT.

This chain connects TRBV24-1 to TRBJ2-5; 10 positions agree with TRBD1. Germline CDR1 and CDR2: KGHDR and SFDVKD. The CDR3 consists of 17 residues. Trimming removed 4 bases from V and 2 bases from J; junction bases left unmatched: 9. This CDR3 is CATSDPGQGGFQETQYF. Here the CDR3 DNA reads TGTGCCACCAGTGACCCCGGACAGGGGGGCTTTCAAGAGACCCAGTACTTC.

This clonotype has only a few counts. The chain carries TRBV7-3 and TRBJ2-1; TRBD2 agrees at 12 bases. The CDR3 covers 19 residues. With V trimmed by 4 bases and J by 7 bases, 17 bases remained unmatched. The germline V gene encodes CDR1 SGHTA and CDR2 FQGTGA. Here the CDR3 reads CASSSTLLSSGGARNEQFF. The CDR3 region has the DNA TGTGCCAGCAGCTCAACTCTCTTGTCTAGCGGGGGGGCGAGGAATGAGCAGTTCTTC.

This clonotype was recorded a few times. The rearrangement uses TRBV7-9 and TRBJ1-2, with D maybe TRBD1 (6 bases). Per the germline V gene, CDR1 is SEHNR and CDR2 is FQNEAQ (reference sequence). The CDR3 contains 14 residues. V was trimmed by 5 bases and J by 4 bases, leaving 14 bases between them. The CDR3 DNA follows: TGTGCCAGCAGCGCACTCGCGACAGGCTATGGCTACACCTTC. It is translated as CASSALATGYGYTF.

This clonotype was seen more than once but under ten times. The V call is TRBV3-1, the J call TRBJ1-2; the D gene is possibly TRBD1 (5 bases). Germline V gene lookup returns CDR1 LGHDT and CDR2 YNNKEL (reference sequence). This CDR3 is 12 amino acids long. V gave up 5 bases and J gave up 7 bases, with 11 bases separating them. CDR3 in amino acids: CASSSGRLGYTF. In nucleotides, the CDR3 is TGTGCCAGCAGCTCGGGACGGCTTGGCTACACCTTC.

J is TRBJ2-2 and V is TRBV10-2; D perhaps matches TRBD1 (5 bases). Germline values: CDR1 WSHSY, CDR2 SAAADI. The V end was cut by 3 bases, the J end by 7 bases, with 9 bases between. The CDR3 runs to 13 residues. The CDR3 nucleotides are TGCGCCAGCAGTGACAGGGTTGGCGGGGAGCTGTTTTTT. This codes for CASSDRVGGELFF.

The chain joins TRBV7-6 to TRBJ2-7; the match to TRBD1 covers 12 bases. Trimming took 5 bases from V and 6 from J; bases not matched to a gene: 11. Germline loops: CDR1 SGHVS, CDR2 FNYEAQ. The CDR3 totals 16 residues. The CDR3 DNA is TGTGCCAGCAGCCCCGTTGGGGGACAGGGGGCAGTCGAGCAGTACTTC. It encodes CASSPVGGQGAVEQYF.

A few counts support this clonotype. V gene TRBV7-9 combines with J gene TRBJ2-1; either TRBD1 or TRBD2 may fit D (5 bases each). Trimming stripped 6 bases from V and 7 bases from J, with 16 bases between. CDR1 and CDR2 (germline): SEHNR, FQNEAQ (reference sequence). The CDR3 is made up of 14 amino acids. Written as DNA, the CDR3 is TGTGCCAGCAGATCCGGGACCGTACCTAATGAGCAGTTCTTC. This sequence encodes CASRSGTVPNEQFF. The full variable domain, in which reference TRBV7-9 and TRBJ2-1 provide the parts outside the CDR3, is DTGVSQNPRHKITKRGQNVTFRCDPISEHNRLYWYRQTLGQGPEFLTYFQNEAQLEKSRLLSDRFSAERPKGSFSTLEIQRTEQGDSAMYLCASRSGTVPNEQFFGPGTRLTVL.